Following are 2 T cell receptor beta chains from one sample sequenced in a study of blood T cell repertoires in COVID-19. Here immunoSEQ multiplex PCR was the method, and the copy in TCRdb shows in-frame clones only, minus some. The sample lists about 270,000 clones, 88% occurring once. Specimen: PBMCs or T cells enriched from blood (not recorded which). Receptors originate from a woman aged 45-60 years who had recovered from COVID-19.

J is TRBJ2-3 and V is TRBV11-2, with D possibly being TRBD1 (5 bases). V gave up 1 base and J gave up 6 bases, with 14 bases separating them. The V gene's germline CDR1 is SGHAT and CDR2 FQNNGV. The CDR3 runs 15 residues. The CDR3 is CASSLAAGWVDTQYF. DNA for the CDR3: TGTGCCAGCAGCTTAGCGGCAGGGTGGGTCGATACGCAGTATTTT.

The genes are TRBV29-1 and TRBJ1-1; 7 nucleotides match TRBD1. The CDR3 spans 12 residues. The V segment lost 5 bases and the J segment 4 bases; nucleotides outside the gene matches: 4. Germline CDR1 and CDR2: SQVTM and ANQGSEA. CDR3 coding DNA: TGCAGCGTTCGGAGACAGGGCACTGAAGCTTTCTTT. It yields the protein CSVRRQGTEAFF.